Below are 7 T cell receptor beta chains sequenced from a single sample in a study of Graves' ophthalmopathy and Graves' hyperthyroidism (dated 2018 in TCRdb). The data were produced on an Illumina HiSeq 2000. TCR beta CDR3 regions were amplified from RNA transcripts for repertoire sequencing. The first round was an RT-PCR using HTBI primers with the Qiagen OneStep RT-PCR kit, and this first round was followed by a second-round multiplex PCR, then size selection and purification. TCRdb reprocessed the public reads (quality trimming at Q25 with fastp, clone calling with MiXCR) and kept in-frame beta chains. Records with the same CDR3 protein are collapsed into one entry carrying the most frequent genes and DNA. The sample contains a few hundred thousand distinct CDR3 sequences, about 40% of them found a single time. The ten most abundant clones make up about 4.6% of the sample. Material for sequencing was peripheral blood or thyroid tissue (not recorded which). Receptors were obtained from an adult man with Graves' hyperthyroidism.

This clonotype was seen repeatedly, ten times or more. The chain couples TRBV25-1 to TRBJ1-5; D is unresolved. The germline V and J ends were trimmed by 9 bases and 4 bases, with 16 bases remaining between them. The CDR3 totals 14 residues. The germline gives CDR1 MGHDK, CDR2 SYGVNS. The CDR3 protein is CASSEEGWNQPQHF. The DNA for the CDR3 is TGTGCCAGTAGCGAAGAAGGGTGGAATCAGCCCCAGCATTTT.

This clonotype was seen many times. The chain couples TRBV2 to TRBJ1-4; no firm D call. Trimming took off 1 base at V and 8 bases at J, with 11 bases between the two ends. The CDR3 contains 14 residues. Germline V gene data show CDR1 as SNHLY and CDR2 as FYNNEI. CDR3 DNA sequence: TGTGCCAGCAGTGAAGGGGCTAACGGGGAAAAACTGTTTTTT. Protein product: CASSEGANGEKLFF.

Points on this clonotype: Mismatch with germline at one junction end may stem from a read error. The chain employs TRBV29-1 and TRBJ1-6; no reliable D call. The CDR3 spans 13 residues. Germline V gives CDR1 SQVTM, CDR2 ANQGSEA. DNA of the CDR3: TGCAGCGTGGGTAGCGTAAATAATTCACCTCTCCACTTT. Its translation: CSVGSVNNSPLHF.

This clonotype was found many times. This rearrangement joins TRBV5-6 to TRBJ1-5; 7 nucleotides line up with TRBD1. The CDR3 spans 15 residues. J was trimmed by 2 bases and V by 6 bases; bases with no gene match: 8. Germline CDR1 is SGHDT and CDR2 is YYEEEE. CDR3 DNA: TGTGCCAGCACCGTACAGGGGATGGGCAATCAGCCCCAGCATTTT. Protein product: CASTVQGMGNQPQHF.

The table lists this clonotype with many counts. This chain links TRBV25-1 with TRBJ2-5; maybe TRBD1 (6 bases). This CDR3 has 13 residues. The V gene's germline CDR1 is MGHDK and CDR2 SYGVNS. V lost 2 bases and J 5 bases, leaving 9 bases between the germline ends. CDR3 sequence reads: CASSETGKETQYF. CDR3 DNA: TGTGCCAGCAGTGAAACAGGGAAGGAGACCCAGTACTTC.

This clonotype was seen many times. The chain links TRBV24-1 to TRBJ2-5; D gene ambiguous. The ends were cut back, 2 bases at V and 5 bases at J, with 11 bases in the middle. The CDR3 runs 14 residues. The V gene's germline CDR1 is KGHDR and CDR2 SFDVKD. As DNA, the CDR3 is TGTGCCACCAGTGATTCGCTTGGTTGGGAGACCCAGTACTTC. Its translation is CATSDSLGWETQYF.

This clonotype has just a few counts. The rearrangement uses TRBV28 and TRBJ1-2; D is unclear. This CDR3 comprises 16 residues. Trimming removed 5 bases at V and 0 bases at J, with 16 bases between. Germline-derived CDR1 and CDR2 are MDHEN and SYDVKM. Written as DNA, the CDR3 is TGTGCCAGCAGTCCCCGGCGACTAGGAACTAACTATGGCTACACCTTC. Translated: CASSPRRLGTNYGYTF.